Listed below are T cell receptor beta chains from one sample, sequenced in a study of blood T cell repertoires in COVID-19. Assay used: immunoSEQ multiplex PCR; TCRdb lists only in-frame clones, some missing. The table shows about 330,000 clones, with about 90% occurring only once. The sample consisted of PBMCs or T cells enriched from blood (not recorded which). The receptors derive from a woman in her twenties or thirties who had recovered from COVID-19. The CDR3 runs from the conserved cysteine through the conserved F or W. D genes are given only for firm matches. Expanded clones are given a class, and other clones once, few, many or no size at all.

v_call,d_call,j_call,clone_size,cdr3_aa,cdr3_nt
TRBV9,NA,TRBJ2-7,NA,CASSATGLRSYEQYF,TGTGCCAGCAGCGCTACAGGGTTGAGATCCTACGAGCAGTACTTC
TRBV4-3,TRBD1,TRBJ1-4,NA,CASNDRGDEKLFF,TGCGCCAGCAATGACAGGGGGGATGAAAAACTGTTTTTT
TRBV15,NA,TRBJ1-2,NA,CATSRDGGARSYGYTF,TGTGCCACCAGCAGAGATGGGGGGGCGCGTAGCTATGGCTACACCTTC
TRBV6-4,TRBD2,TRBJ2-1,few,CASSVLAGESSYNEQFF,TGTGCCAGCAGTGTACTAGCGGGGGAGAGCTCCTACAATGAGCAGTTCTTC
TRBV24-1,NA,TRBJ1-2,NA,CATSDTNAPGDGYTF,TGTGCCACCAGTGACACAAACGCCCCCGGGGATGGCTACACCTTC
TRBV7-2,NA,TRBJ1-3,NA,CASSLTGGQHSGNTIYF,TGTGCCAGCAGCCTCACCGGAGGACAGCACTCTGGAAACACCATATATTTT
TRBV6-5,NA,TRBJ1-5,once,CASSRGYNQPQHF,TGTGCCAGCAGTAGGGGGTACAATCAGCCCCAGCATTTT
TRBV6-5,TRBD2,TRBJ2-3,NA,CASSFTGGSTDTQYF,TGTGCCAGCAGTTTCACGGGGGGGAGCACAGATACGCAGTATTTT
TRBV6-5,NA,TRBJ1-2,NA,CASSWASNYGYTF,TGTGCCAGCAGTTGGGCCTCTAACTATGGCTACACCTTC
TRBV7-7,NA,TRBJ2-1,NA,CASSFEGGDRNEQFF,TGTGCTAGCAGCTTTGAAGGGGGTGACCGCAATGAGCAGTTCTTC
TRBV5-1,NA,TRBJ1-1,NA,CASSLDAGTNTEAFF,TGCGCCAGCAGCTTGGATGCGGGAACAAACACTGAAGCTTTCTTT
TRBV27,TRBD2,TRBJ2-5,NA,CASAVSSGAPLAQYF,TGTGCCAGCGCCGTCTCGAGCGGGGCCCCGTTGGCCCAGTACTTC
TRBV28,TRBD1,TRBJ1-2,few,CASSPPTGAGGYTF,TGTGCCAGCAGTCCACCGACAGGGGCGGGTGGCTACACCTTC
TRBV27,TRBD1,TRBJ1-2,NA,CASSTGVGYTF,TGTGCCAGCTCAACAGGGGTCGGCTACACCTTC
TRBV29-1,NA,TRBJ2-1,NA,CSVDLSRSSYNEQFF,TGCAGCGTTGACCTGAGCCGGAGCTCCTACAATGAGCAGTTCTTC
TRBV7-2,TRBD2,TRBJ2-7,NA,CASSLASSGGRHYEQYF,TGTGCCAGCAGCTTAGCCTCTAGCGGGGGCAGACACTACGAGCAGTACTTC
TRBV6-5,TRBD1,TRBJ2-2,NA,CASSGQGNTGELFF,TGTGCCAGCAGCGGACAGGGGAACACCGGGGAGCTGTTTTTT
TRBV19,TRBD2,TRBJ2-5,NA,CASSTGGPVETQYF,TGTGCCAGTAGCACGGGGGGGCCAGTAGAGACCCAGTACTTC
TRBV11-1,TRBD2,TRBJ2-7,NA,CASSSSGGSGEQYF,TGTGCCAGCAGCTCTAGCGGGGGCTCGGGGGAGCAGTACTTC
TRBV5-1,NA,TRBJ1-1,NA,CASSLAGDPGTEAFF,TGCGCCAGCAGCTTGGCGGGGGATCCGGGGACTGAAGCTTTCTTT
TRBV3-1/TRBV3-2,NA,TRBJ1-1,NA,CASSRTGLGKAFF,TGTGCCAGCAGCCGAACAGGGCTTGGGAAAGCTTTCTTT
TRBV3-1/TRBV3-2,NA,TRBJ2-1,NA,CASSPRTANNEQFF,TGTGCCAGCAGCCCCCGGACAGCTAACAATGAGCAGTTCTTC
TRBV5-1,NA,TRBJ1-1,few,CASSPDRGATEAFF,TGCGCCAGCAGCCCCGATAGGGGCGCCACTGAAGCTTTCTTT
TRBV2,NA,TRBJ1-4,NA,CASSTDMGPNEKLFF,TGTGCCAGCAGTACGGACATGGGCCCTAATGAAAAACTGTTTTTT
TRBV5-1,TRBD1,TRBJ1-5,NA,CASSRTGSNQPQHF,TGCGCCAGCAGCCGGACAGGGAGCAATCAGCCCCAGCATTTT
TRBV6-6,TRBD1,TRBJ1-2,NA,CASSPPGQPDYGYTF,TGTGCCAGCAGTCCTCCGGGACAGCCGGATTATGGCTACACCTTC
TRBV5-1,TRBD2,TRBJ2-3,once,CASSLGAWDSGSTDTQYF,TGCGCCAGCAGCTTGGGCGCGTGGGATAGCGGGAGCACAGATACGCAGTATTTT
TRBV6-1,TRBD1,TRBJ1-2,NA,CASSEAGLGQAYGYTF,TGTGCCAGCAGTGAGGCCGGTCTAGGACAGGCCTATGGCTACACCTTC
TRBV29-1,NA,TRBJ1-5,NA,CSVEDDYCETGPNQPQHF,TGCAGCGTTGAAGATGATTATTGCGAGACAGGACCCAATCAGCCCCAGCATTTT
TRBV29-1,NA,TRBJ1-2,once,CSVPGVRSSDGYTF,TGCAGCGTCCCGGGGGTTCGATCCTCGGATGGCTACACCTTC
TRBV4-2,NA,TRBJ1-3,NA,CASSQGQASGNTIYF,TGTGCCAGCAGCCAAGGACAGGCCTCTGGAAACACCATATATTTT
TRBV6-5,NA,TRBJ2-7,NA,CASSTPGDSYEQYF,TGTGCCAGCAGTACCCCAGGGGACTCCTACGAGCAGTACTTC
TRBV2,TRBD1,TRBJ1-1,NA,CASMTGGIGNTEAFF,TGTGCCAGTATGACAGGGGGTATAGGGAACACTGAAGCTTTCTTT
TRBV6-5,NA,TRBJ1-2,NA,CASSPLGGASGYTF,TGTGCCAGCAGTCCACTTGGGGGGGCTAGCGGCTACACCTTC
TRBV19,TRBD1,TRBJ2-5,NA,CASRQGETQYF,TGTGCCAGTAGACAGGGGGAGACCCAGTACTTC
TRBV30,TRBD2,TRBJ2-2,once,CAWSVRLAGDPGELFF,TGTGCCTGGAGTGTCAGACTAGCGGGGGACCCCGGGGAGCTGTTTTTT
TRBV2,TRBD1,TRBJ2-1,NA,CAGQGNEQFF,TGTGCCGGACAGGGGAATGAGCAGTTCTTC
TRBV9,TRBD1,TRBJ2-7,NA,CASSLTGASSYEQYF,TGTGCCAGCAGCCTCACAGGGGCGAGCTCCTACGAGCAGTACTTC
TRBV4-2,NA,TRBJ1-4,NA,CASSQERTASNEKLFF,TGTGCCAGCAGCCAAGAACGGACAGCCTCTAATGAAAAACTGTTTTTT
TRBV30,NA,TRBJ2-7,NA,CAWKLGGGEQYF,TGTGCCTGGAAATTGGGAGGAGGGGAGCAGTACTTC
TRBV29-1,TRBD2,TRBJ2-1,NA,CSVEAVAGGLYNEQFF,TGCAGCGTTGAAGCGGTAGCGGGGGGTCTCTACAATGAGCAGTTCTTC
TRBV3-1/TRBV3-2,NA,TRBJ1-2,NA,CASSPLVWETYGYTF,TGTGCCAGCAGCCCCCTCGTGTGGGAGACTTATGGCTACACCTTC
TRBV7-2,TRBD1,TRBJ1-6,once,CASSLGQVNSPLHF,TGTGCCAGCAGCTTGGGACAGGTGAATTCACCCCTCCACTTT
TRBV6-5,NA,TRBJ1-2,NA,CASSVNRDRGYTF,TGTGCCAGCAGCGTTAACAGGGATCGGGGCTACACCTTC
TRBV11-2,TRBD1,TRBJ1-1,NA,CASSNLGTENTEAFF,TGTGCCAGCAGCAACCTAGGGACAGAGAACACTGAAGCTTTCTTT
TRBV6-2/TRBV6-3,NA,TRBJ1-2,NA,CASSKGGQVYGYTF,TGTGCCAGCAGCAAGGGGGGGCAGGTCTATGGCTACACCTTC
TRBV12-3/TRBV12-4,NA,TRBJ2-1,NA,CASSLGGFEQFF,TGTGCCAGCAGTTTAGGAGGGTTTGAGCAGTTCTTC
TRBV10-3,NA,TRBJ1-2,NA,CAISDPGSYTF,TGTGCCATCAGTGATCCGGGGAGCTACACCTTC
TRBV5-4,NA,TRBJ1-2,once,CASSLVSEAGYGYTF,TGTGCCAGCAGCTTGGTGTCGGAGGCGGGCTATGGCTACACCTTC
TRBV4-2,NA,TRBJ1-4,NA,CASSQDRGGRNEKLFF,TGTGCCAGCAGCCAAGATCGGGGGGGTCGGAATGAAAAACTGTTTTTT
TRBV19,TRBD1,TRBJ1-1,NA,CASKQTGRKEAEAFF,TGTGCCAGTAAGCAGACAGGGCGAAAGGAGGCTGAAGCTTTCTTT
TRBV6-2/TRBV6-3,NA,TRBJ1-5,NA,CASSPDSPNQPQHF,TGTGCCAGCAGTCCCGACAGTCCAAATCAGCCCCAGCATTTT
TRBV14,NA,TRBJ2-7,NA,CASSQGRGIYFYEQYF,TGTGCCAGCAGCCAAGGCCGGGGGATTTATTTCTACGAGCAGTACTTC
TRBV7-2,NA,TRBJ1-2,NA,CASSPRNRDNYGYTF,TGTGCCAGCAGCCCTAGAAACAGGGACAACTATGGCTACACCTTC